This T cell receptor beta chain was identified during a study of T cells in Graves' hyperthyroidism and ophthalmopathy. Study-level information: Sampling of peripheral blood happened at initial diagnosis, prior to any treatment. Study-wide results and limits: Ophthalmopathy was told apart from stable hyperthyroidism by a 13 V-J model.

Amplified TCR beta CDR3 regions came from RNA transcripts. A set of HTBI primers served as the primers for a first-round RT-PCR of the TCR CDR3. A single record per CDR3 protein comes from TCRdb applying MiXCR to the multiplex PCR reads. Found here are about 410,000 distinct CDR3 sequences, roughly 14% of them singletons; the top ten hold roughly an eighth. The germline V gene has CDR1 DFQATT and CDR2 SNEGSKA (reference sequence). CDR3 length: 14 amino acids. Trimming removed 3 bases at V and 2 bases at J, with 13 bases between. Clinical Activity Scores of at least 3, NOSPECS grades of at least 4 and durations under 3 months characterized ophthalmopathy patients. Orbital computed tomography, thyroid ultrasound, serum thyroxine and TRAb, and clinical symptoms together informed the diagnoses. This clonotype was seen many times. Its antigen is as yet unknown.

Sequencing input: blood. This receptor was taken from a man between 18 and 35 years old with Graves' ophthalmopathy. The gene calls are TRBV20-1 and TRBJ2-5, with D possibly matching TRBD1 (6 bases). The CDR3 here is CSASRPQGQETQYF. Here the CDR3 DNA reads TGCAGTGCTAGCCGACCCCAGGGGCAAGAGACCCAGTACTTC.